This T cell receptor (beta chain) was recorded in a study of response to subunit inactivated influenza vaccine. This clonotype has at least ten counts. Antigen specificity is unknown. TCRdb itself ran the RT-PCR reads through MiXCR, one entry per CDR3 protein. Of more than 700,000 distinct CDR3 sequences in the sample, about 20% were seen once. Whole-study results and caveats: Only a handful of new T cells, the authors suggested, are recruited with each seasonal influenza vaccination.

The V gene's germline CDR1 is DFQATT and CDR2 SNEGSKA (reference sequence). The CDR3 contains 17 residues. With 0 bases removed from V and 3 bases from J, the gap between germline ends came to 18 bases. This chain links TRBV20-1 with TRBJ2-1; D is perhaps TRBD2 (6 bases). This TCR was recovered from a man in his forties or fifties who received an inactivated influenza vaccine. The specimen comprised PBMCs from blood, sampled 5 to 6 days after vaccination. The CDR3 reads CSARDPSGTRRYNEQFF. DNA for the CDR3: TGCAGTGCTAGAGATCCCTCCGGGACTCGCCGCTACAATGAGCAGTTCTTC.